This paragraph reports one T cell receptor beta chain. Its antigen has not been determined. No clone much larger than this one lies a single base away; base qualities are absent. The source of the sample is a study of high-grade serous ovarian cancer treatment subgroups listed by TCRdb under 2021. Describing the broader study: On average, each sample produced some 14,000 sequencing reads and over 6,000 unique TCR beta rearrangements. Under a laparoscopic triage algorithm, patients with high-grade serous ovarian cancer were grouped by complete gross resection or by neoadjuvant chemotherapy response, and the study profiled the TCR beta repertoires of these patients. Of the 30 or so patients in the cohort, about ten had no residual disease after primary surgery (R0), about ten were excellent NACT responders, and about ten were poor NACT responders. Each patient contributed one primary tumor and two metastatic tumor samples, giving 90 samples in total.

Tumor samples were collected prior to definitive surgery or chemotherapy. The MD Anderson Biospecimen Extraction Resource handled genomic DNA extraction, while the MD Anderson Cancer Genomics Laboratory carried out the TCR sequencing. Broader findings and caveats from the paper: The TCR repertoire analyses centered on CDR3, and CDR1 and CDR2 were not analyzed. Bulk tumor TCR sequencing lacked spatial information, limiting insight into HGSC tumor complexity and diversity. TCR clonal relatedness showed a positive correlation with neoantigen level and a trend toward positive correlation with copy number variation and mutation load from whole-genome sequencing. Repertoire similarity between tumors of the same patient ranged about 0.11 to 0.79, whereas almost no similarity was seen between different patients.

Including cysteine and phenylalanine, the CDR3 has 15 amino acids. The only DNA kept is the CDR3, 45 bases in frame from the first base. V sheds 3 bases and J sheds 2 bases, leaving 11 bases between their ends. CDR1 and CDR2 are drawn from the germline V gene: SGHTA, FQGNSA. The 85 to 90 tumor samples underwent high-throughput TCR profiling with ImmunoSEQ. The original pipeline was this. Richness (unique productive sequences), clonality, evenness and relatedness were included as repertoire diversity metrics, and similarity between samples was assessed with the Bhattacharyya coefficient. Conclusions stayed consistent in a sensitivity analysis that left out TCRs with fewer than two reads. The clones in this table, taken by TCRdb from immuneACCESS, are in-frame only. Not every clone is retained; where verified, under half of the shortfall comes from an unresolved V gene, and the cause of the rest is unknown. The V and J calls and clone size were taken over from that table, and D and trimming were inferred from the DNA. The sample has about 2,800 clones on record, more than 60% of them singletons. Clones ranked in the top ten supply about 5.3% of the sample.

The sample taken for sequencing was tumor tissue. This chain joins TRBV7-2 to TRBJ1-5, with a tentative D gene TRBD1 over 5 matching bases. The clonotype comes from a human donor with high-grade serous ovarian cancer. The nucleotide sequence is TGTGCCAGCAGCTTGTCAGGGCCAGGCAATCAGCCCCAGCATTTT. This translates into CASSLSGPGNQPQHF. With all but the CDR3 taken from the reference TRBV7-2 and TRBJ1-5 genes, the full variable domain is: GAGVSQSPSNKVTEKGKDVELRCDPISGHTALYWYRQSLGQGLEFLIYFQGNSAPDKSGLPSDRFSAERTGGSVSTLTIQRTQQEDSAVYLCASSLSGPGNQPQHFGDGTRLSIL.